Presented here are 8 T cell receptor beta chains from one specimen sequenced in a study of cytomegalovirus exposure and HLA in healthy donors. Vbeta (60) and Jbeta (13) primers were used in the PCR. Libraries were prepared by immunoSEQ multiplex PCR; TCRdb keeps only in-frame clonotypes and omits some of them. The table has some 200,000 clones, 79% seen once. Sequenced: PBMCs. The receptors come from a girl aged 5-17 years in good health and CMV-seropositive.

V and J are TRBV9 and TRBJ2-7; no reliable D call. There are 10 residues in the CDR3. CDR1 SGDLS and CDR2 YYNGEE come from the germline V gene. V was shortened by 4 bases and J by 7 bases, with 6 bases between the two germline ends. The DNA of the CDR3 is TGTGCCAGCAGCCCCCGGGAGCAGTACTTC. Translation: CASSPREQYF.

The chain combines TRBV5-5 with TRBJ2-7; D gene unclear. Germline V gives CDR1 SGHKS, CDR2 YYEKEE (reference sequence). The CDR3 length is 12 residues. V lost 2 bases to trimming and J lost 6 bases, with 9 bases between them. CDR3 nucleotide sequence: TGTGCCAGCAGCTTCACTATAGGCGAGCAGTACTTC. The encoded protein is CASSFTIGEQYF.

This chain links TRBV7-9 with TRBJ2-3; the match to TRBD2 covers 12 bases. Germline CDR1 is SEHNR and CDR2 is FQNEAQ (reference sequence). CDR3 length: 18 amino acids. V dropped 7 bases and J dropped 0; count of bases not matched to a gene: 11. The CDR3 sequence: CASIPTSGGQFSTDTQYF. Written as DNA, the CDR3 is TGTGCCAGCATCCCGACTAGCGGGGGCCAATTTAGCACAGATACGCAGTATTTT.

V gene TRBV9 combines with J gene TRBJ1-4, with D perhaps matching TRBD1 (6 bases). With 4 bases removed from V and 5 bases from J, the gap between germline ends came to 12 bases. CDR1 is SGDLS and CDR2 is YYNGEE in the germline V gene. The CDR3 has 14 amino acids. CDR3 loop: CASSRGGTNEKLFF. CDR3 DNA: TGTGCCAGCAGCCGCGGGGGCACGAATGAAAAACTGTTTTTT.

The V gene is TRBV30, the J gene TRBJ2-3, with TRBD2 matching 12 bases. V dropped 3 bases and J dropped 5; count of bases not matched to a gene: 9. This CDR3 comprises 16 residues. Germline V gives CDR1 GTSNPN, CDR2 SVGIG (reference sequence). The CDR3 nucleotides are TGTGCCTGGAGCATGGGGCTAGCGGGGGGGGGAGATACGCAGTATTTT. Translation gives CAWSMGLAGGGDTQYF.

The chain links TRBV19 to TRBJ2-7; TRBD1 aligns across 9 bases. This CDR3 is built from 14 residues. V lost 5 bases and J lost 5; bases outside the gene matches: 7. Germline V gene lookup returns CDR1 LNHDA and CDR2 SQIVND (reference sequence). Here the CDR3 DNA reads TGTGCCAGTAGTTGGGACAGGGAGGACCACGAGCAGTACTTC. Protein sequence: CASSWDREDHEQYF. The full variable domain, its missing parts supplied by reference TRBV19 and TRBJ2-7, is DGGITQSPKYLFRKEGQNVTLSCEQNLNHDAMYWYRQDPGQGLRLIYYSQIVNDFQKGDIAEGYSVSREKKESFPLTVTSAQKNPTAFYLCASSWDREDHEQYFGPGTRLTVT.

The V call is TRBV6-1, the J call TRBJ1-4; the match to TRBD1 covers 9 bases. J was trimmed by 8 bases and V by 4 bases; bases with no gene match: 5. The length of the CDR3 is 14 residues. Germline CDR1 MNHNS, CDR2 SASEGT. The CDR3 sequence: CASSGDRDWEKLFF. The CDR3 bases are TGTGCCAGCAGTGGGGACAGGGATTGGGAAAAACTGTTTTTT.

The rearrangement uses TRBV7-9 and TRBJ1-2; D is perhaps TRBD1 (6 bases). Germline CDR1 is SEHNR and CDR2 is FQNEAQ (reference sequence). The CDR3 runs to 13 residues. Trimming cost V 5 bases and J 3 bases, with 10 bases left between them. The CDR3 DNA sequence: TGTGCCAGCAGCCAGGACAGACACTATGGCTACACCTTC. Translating gives CASSQDRHYGYTF.